The entry that follows covers one TCR beta chain sequence. Its antigen is still unknown. The sample originates from a study of CD8 T cells in ankylosing spondylitis. Points from the study as a whole: Ankylosing spondylitis blood appeared to carry a characteristic TCR beta motif of roughly 8 highly homologous variants. Matched ankylosing spondylitis synovial fluid reportedly contained a significantly enriched population of disease-linked clones. Several of the motif variants were reported before in synovial fluid and blood from reactive arthritis. Disease-linked clones were found to be CD8+ and relatively rare in peripheral blood.

Making use of molecular barcodes, quantitative 5'-RACE generated TCR beta libraries. TCRdb redid the calling of the 5' RACE reads with MiXCR, one entry per CDR3 protein. The sample yields 220,000 or so distinct CDR3 sequences, 15% to 20% seen once. The J segment lost 7 bases and the V segment lost 4 bases, leaving 10 bases of the junction unmatched. The CDR3 totals 15 residues. Germline assignment: CDR1 LGHNA and CDR2 YSLEER. The sample consisted of blood, either unsorted or a sorted T cell fraction (not recorded which). V is TRBV4-3 and J is TRBJ2-1; 7 bases agree with TRBD2. The TCR sequence derives from a male donor with ankylosing spondylitis. The CDR3, as DNA: TGCGCCAGCAGCCCCACTCTGGGAGGGGCGAATGAGCAGTTCTTC. Translation gives CASSPTLGGANEQFF.